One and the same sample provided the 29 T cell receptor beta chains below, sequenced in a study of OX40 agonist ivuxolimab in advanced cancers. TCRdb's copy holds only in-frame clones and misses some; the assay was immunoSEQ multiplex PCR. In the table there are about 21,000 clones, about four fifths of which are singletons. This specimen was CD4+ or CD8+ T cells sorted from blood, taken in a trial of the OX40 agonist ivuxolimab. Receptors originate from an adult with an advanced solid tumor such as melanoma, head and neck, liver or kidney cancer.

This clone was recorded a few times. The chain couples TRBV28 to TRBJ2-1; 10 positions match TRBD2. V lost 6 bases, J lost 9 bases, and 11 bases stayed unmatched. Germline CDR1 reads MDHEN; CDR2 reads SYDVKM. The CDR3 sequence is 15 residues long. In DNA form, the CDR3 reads TGTGCCAGCAGCCCCCGAGCGGGAGGGAACGGTGAGCAGTTCTTC. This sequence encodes CASSPRAGGNGEQFF.

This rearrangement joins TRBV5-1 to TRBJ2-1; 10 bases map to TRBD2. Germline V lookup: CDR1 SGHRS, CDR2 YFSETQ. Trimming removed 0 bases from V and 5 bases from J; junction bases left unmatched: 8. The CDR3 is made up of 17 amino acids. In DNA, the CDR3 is TGCGCCAGCAGCTTGGCTAGCGGGGGTCTAAGACACAATGAGCAGTTCTTC. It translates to CASSLASGGLRHNEQFF.

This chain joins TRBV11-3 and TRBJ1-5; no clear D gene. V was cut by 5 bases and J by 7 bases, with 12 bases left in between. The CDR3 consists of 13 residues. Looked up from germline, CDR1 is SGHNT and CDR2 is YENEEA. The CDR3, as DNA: TGTGCCAGCAGCGCGGGTCCGCGGCAGCCCCAGCATTTT. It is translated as CASSAGPRQPQHF.

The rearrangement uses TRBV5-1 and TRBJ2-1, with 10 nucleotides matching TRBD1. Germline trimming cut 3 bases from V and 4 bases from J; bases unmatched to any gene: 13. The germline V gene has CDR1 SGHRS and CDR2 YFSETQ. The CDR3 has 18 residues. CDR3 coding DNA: TGCGCCAGCAGCTCCAATATTAATAGACAGGGGGCTTACAATGAGCAGTTCTTC. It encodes CASSSNINRQGAYNEQFF.

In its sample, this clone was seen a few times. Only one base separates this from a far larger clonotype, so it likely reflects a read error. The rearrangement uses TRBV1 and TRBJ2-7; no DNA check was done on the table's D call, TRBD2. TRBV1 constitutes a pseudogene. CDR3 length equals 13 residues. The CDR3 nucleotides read TGCACCAGCAGCCTTCAGAACCGGGACGAGCAGTACTTC. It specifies CTSSLQNRDEQYF.

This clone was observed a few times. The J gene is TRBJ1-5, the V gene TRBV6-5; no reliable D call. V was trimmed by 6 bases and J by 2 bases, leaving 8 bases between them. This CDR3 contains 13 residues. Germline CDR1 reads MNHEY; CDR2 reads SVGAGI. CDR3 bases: TGTGCCAGCAGCCCCGCAGGCAATCAGCCCCAGCATTTT. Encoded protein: CASSPAGNQPQHF.

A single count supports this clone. The CDR3 DNA sequence: TGTGCCAGCAGTATTTCGACTAACTCCGGGGAGCTGTTTTTT. This translates into CASSISTNSGELFF. The J gene is TRBJ2-2, the V gene TRBV27, with D tentatively TRBD2 (5 bases). Trimming left V 5 bases short and J 6 bases short, with 13 bases between. The CDR3 consists of 14 residues. CDR1 MNHEY and CDR2 SMNVEV come from the germline V gene (reference sequence).

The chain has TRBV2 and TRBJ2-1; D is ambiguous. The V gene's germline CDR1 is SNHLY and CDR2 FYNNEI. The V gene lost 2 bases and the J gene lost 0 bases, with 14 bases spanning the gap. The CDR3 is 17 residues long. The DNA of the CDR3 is TGTGCCAGCAGTGAATCCGGACCCAGGAGCTCCTACAATGAGCAGTTCTTC. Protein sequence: CASSESGPRSSYNEQFF.

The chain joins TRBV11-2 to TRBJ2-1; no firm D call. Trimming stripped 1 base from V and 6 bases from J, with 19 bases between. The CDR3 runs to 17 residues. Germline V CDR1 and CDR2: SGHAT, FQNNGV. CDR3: CASSLGPRLQRGNEQFF. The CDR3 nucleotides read TGTGCCAGCAGCTTAGGTCCCCGGCTCCAGCGAGGCAATGAGCAGTTCTTC.

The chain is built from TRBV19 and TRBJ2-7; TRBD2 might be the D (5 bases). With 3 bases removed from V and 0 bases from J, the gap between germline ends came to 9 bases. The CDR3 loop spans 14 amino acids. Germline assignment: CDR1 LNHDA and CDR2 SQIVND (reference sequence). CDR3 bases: TGTGCCAGTAGTATCGGACTCTTCTCCTACGAGCAGTACTTC. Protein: CASSIGLFSYEQYF.

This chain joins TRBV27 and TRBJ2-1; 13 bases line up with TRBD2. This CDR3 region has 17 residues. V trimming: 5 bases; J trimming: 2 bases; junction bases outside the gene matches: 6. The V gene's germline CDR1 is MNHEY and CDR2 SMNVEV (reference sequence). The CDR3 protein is CASSRTSGSPAYNEQFF. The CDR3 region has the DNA TGTGCCAGCAGTAGGACTAGCGGGAGCCCTGCCTACAATGAGCAGTTCTTC.

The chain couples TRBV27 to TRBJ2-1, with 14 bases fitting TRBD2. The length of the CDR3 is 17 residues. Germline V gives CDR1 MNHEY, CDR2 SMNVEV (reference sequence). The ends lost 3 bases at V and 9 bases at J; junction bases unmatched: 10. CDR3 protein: CASSLATGTSGSIEQFF. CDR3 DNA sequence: TGTGCCAGCAGTTTGGCAACCGGGACTAGCGGGAGTATTGAGCAGTTCTTC.

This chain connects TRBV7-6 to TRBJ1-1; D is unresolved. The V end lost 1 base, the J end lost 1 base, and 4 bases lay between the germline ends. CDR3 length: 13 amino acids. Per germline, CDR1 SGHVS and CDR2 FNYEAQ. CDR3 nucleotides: TGTGCCAGCAGCTTAGGGCAGAACACTGAAGCTTTCTTT. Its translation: CASSLGQNTEAFF.

The DNA for the CDR3 is TGTGCCAGCAGTTACGCCAGCGGGTTACCATACGAGCAGTACTTC. Its protein product is CASSYASGLPYEQYF. The chain employs TRBV6-6 and TRBJ2-7; D might be TRBD2 (6 bases). The CDR3 extends over 15 amino acids. CDR1 MNHNY and CDR2 SVGAGI come from the germline V gene (reference sequence). The germline V and J ends were trimmed by 2 bases and 4 bases, with 15 bases remaining between them.

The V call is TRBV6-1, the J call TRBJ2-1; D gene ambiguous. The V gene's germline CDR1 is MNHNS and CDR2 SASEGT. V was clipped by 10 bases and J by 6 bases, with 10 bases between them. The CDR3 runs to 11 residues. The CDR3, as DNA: TGTGCCATCTCGTGGGCCAATGAGCAGTTCTTC. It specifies CAISWANEQFF.

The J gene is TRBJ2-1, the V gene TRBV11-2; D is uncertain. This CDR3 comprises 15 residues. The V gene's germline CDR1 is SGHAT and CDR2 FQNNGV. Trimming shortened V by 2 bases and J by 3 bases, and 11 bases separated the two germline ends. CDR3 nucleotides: TGTGCCAGCAGCTTATGGGTGGCGGACTACAATGAGCAGTTCTTC. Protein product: CASSLWVADYNEQFF. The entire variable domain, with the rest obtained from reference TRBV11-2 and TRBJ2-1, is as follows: EAGVAQSPRYKIIEKRQSVAFWCNPISGHATLYWYQQILGQGPKLLIQFQNNGVVDDSQLPKDRFSAERLKGVDSTLKIQPAKLEDSAVYLCASSLWVADYNEQFFGPGTRLTVL.

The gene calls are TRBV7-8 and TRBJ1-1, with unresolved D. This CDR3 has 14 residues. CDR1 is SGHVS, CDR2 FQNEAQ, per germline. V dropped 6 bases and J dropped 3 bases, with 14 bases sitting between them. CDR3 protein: CASSQTARDTEAFF. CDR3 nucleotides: TGTGCCAGCAGTCAAACCGCCCGGGACACTGAAGCTTTCTTT.

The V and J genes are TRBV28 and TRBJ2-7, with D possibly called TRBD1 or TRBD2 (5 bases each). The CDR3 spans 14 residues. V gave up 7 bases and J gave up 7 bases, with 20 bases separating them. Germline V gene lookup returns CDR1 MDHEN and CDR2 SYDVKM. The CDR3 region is CASNIWGSEREQYF. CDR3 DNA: TGTGCCAGCAATATTTGGGGGAGTGAACGGGAGCAGTACTTC.

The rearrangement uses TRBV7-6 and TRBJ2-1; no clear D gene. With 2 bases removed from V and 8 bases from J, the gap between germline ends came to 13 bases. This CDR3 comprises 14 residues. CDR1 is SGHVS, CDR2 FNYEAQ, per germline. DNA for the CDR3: TGTGCCAGCAGCTTATCTGGGCCATGGGATGAGCAGTTCTTC. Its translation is CASSLSGPWDEQFF.

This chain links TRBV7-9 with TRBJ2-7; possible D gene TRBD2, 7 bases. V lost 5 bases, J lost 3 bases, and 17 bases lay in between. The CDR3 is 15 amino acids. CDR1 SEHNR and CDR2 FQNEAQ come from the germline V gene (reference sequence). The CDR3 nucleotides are TGTGCCAGCAGCCTGGGGGGGACAACTCACTACGAGCAGTACTTC. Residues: CASSLGGTTHYEQYF.

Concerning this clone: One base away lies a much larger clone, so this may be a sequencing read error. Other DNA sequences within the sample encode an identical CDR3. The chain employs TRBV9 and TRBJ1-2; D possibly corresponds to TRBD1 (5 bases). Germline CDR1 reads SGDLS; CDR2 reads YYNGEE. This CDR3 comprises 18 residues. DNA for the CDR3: TGCGCCAGCAGCGTAGGGGTAGGGGCCCCTAATGTGTTGGATGGCTACACCTTC. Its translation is CASSVGVGAPNVLDGYTF.

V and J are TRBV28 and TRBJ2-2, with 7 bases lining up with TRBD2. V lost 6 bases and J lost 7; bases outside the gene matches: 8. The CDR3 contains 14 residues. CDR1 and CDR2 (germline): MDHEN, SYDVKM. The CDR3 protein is CASRTGKRGGELFF. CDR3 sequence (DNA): TGTGCCAGCAGGACCGGGAAGCGGGGCGGGGAGCTGTTTTTT.

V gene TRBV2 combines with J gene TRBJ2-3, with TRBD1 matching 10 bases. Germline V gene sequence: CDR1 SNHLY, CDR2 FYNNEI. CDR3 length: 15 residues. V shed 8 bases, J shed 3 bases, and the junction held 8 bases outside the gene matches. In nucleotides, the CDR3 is TGTGCCAGCGAACGGACAGGGGGAGAGACAGATACGCAGTATTTT. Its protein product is CASERTGGETDTQYF.

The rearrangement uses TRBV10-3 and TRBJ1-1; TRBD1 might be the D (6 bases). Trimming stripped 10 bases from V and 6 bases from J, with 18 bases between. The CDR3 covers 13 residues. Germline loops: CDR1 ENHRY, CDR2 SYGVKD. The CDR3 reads CATGGGDRPEAFF. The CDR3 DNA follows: TGTGCCACTGGGGGCGGTGATAGACCTGAAGCTTTCTTT.

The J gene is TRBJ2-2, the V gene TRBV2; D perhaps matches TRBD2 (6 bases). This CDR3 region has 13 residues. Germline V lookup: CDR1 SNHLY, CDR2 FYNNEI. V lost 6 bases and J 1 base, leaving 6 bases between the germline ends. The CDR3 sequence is CASRRGNTGELFF. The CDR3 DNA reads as TGTGCCAGCAGGCGGGGGAACACCGGGGAGCTGTTTTTT.

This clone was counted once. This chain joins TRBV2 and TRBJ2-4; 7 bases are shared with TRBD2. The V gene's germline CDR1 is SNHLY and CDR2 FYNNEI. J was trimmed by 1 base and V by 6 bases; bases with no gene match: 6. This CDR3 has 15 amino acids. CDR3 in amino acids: CASSGEGLAKNIQYF. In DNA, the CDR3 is TGTGCCAGCAGCGGGGAGGGGCTGGCCAAAAACATTCAGTACTTC.

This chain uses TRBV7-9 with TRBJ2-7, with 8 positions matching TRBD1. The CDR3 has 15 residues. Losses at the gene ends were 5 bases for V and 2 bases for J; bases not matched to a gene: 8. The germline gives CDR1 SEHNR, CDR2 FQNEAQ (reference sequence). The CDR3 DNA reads TGTGCCAGCAGCCTAAGTTCGACAGGGGCCTACGAGCAGTACTTC. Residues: CASSLSSTGAYEQYF.

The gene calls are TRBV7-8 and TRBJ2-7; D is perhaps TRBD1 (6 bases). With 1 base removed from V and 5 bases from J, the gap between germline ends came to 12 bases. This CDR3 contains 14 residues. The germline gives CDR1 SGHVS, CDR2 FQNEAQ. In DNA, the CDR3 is TGTGCCAGCAGCTTAGAAGACAGGTCCCACGAGCAGTACTTC. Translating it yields CASSLEDRSHEQYF.

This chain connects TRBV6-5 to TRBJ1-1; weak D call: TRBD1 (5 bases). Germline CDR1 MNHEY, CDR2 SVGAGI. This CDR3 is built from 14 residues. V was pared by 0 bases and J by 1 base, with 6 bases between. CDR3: CASSYSQENTEAFF. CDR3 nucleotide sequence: TGTGCCAGCAGTTACTCACAGGAGAACACTGAAGCTTTCTTT.